Below are 22 T cell receptor beta chains sequenced from a single sample in a study of early T cells in non-severe SARS-CoV-2 infection. TCRdb fed the 5' RACE reads into MiXCR, producing one record per CDR3 protein. This repertoire shows about 40,000 distinct CDR3 sequences, about 8% found once; its top ten account for roughly an eighth. Sequenced material: whole blood, taken at baseline. These receptors were taken from an adult who was a healthcare worker with PCR-confirmed SARS-CoV-2 infection or an uninfected control (not recorded which).

The sample holds many counts of this clonotype. The V call is TRBV20-1, the J call TRBJ2-5, with D uncertain. CDR1 and CDR2 from the germline V gene are DFQATT and SNEGSKA (reference sequence). Trimming removed 6 bases at V and 2 bases at J, with 16 bases between. CDR3 length: 14 residues. The chain's CDR3 is CSAPNATIQETQYF. In DNA, the CDR3 is TGCAGTGCCCCGAACGCTACCATACAAGAGACCCAGTACTTC.

The V gene is TRBV11-2, the J gene TRBJ2-6; the D gene is possibly TRBD1 (5 bases). Deletions cut 5 bases from V and 0 bases from J, with 11 bases between. CDR3 size: 16 residues. Germline loops: CDR1 SGHAT, CDR2 FQNNGV. This CDR3 is CASSPWTTSGANVLTF. The CDR3, as DNA: TGTGCCAGCAGCCCCTGGACAACCTCTGGGGCCAACGTCCTGACTTTC.

The genes are TRBV4-1 and TRBJ2-7, with no clear D. The ends were cut back, 3 bases at V and 1 base at J, with 16 bases in the middle. Germline assignment: CDR1 MGHRA and CDR2 YSYEKL. This CDR3 has 16 amino acids. Written as DNA, the CDR3 is TGCGCCAGCAGCCAGATCGATTTAGTCGGGTCCTACGAGCAGTACTTC. It specifies CASSQIDLVGSYEQYF.

This clonotype has ten or more counts. J is TRBJ2-3 and V is TRBV2; D tentatively fits TRBD1 or TRBD2 (5 bases each). There are 13 residues in the CDR3. V lost 6 bases, J lost 0 bases, and 7 bases lay in between. Germline values: CDR1 SNHLY, CDR2 FYNNEI. The CDR3 DNA reads as TGTGCCAGCAGATGGGGGAGCACAGATACGCAGTATTTT. The encoded protein is CASRWGSTDTQYF.

The V call is TRBV10-3, the J call TRBJ2-7; TRBD2 agrees at 9 bases. Germline V gene sequence: CDR1 ENHRY, CDR2 SYGVKD. The CDR3 consists of 14 residues. The V and J ends lost 5 bases and 3 bases, in that order; junction bases with no gene match: 5. The CDR3 loop is CAISPGTSNYEQYF. For the CDR3, the DNA is TGTGCCATCAGTCCCGGGACTAGCAACTACGAGCAGTACTTC.

In this sample, this clonotype turned up many times. This chain links TRBV27 with TRBJ2-5; no clear D. Trimming pared 3 bases from V and 1 base from J, leaving 6 bases between. The CDR3 extends over 13 amino acids. In germline, CDR1 is MNHEY, CDR2 SMNVEV (reference sequence). CDR3: CASSFGIQETQYF. In DNA, the CDR3 is TGTGCCAGCAGTTTTGGAATCCAAGAGACCCAGTACTTC.

This clonotype was found many times. This chain links TRBV7-9 with TRBJ2-3; 12 positions match TRBD2. The junction had 3 bases not matched to a gene; V was cut back by 5 bases and J by 0 bases. This CDR3 comprises 16 residues. Germline V gene sequence: CDR1 SEHNR, CDR2 FQNEAQ (reference sequence). This CDR3 is CASSLTSGGSTDTQYF. As DNA, the CDR3 is TGTGCCAGCAGCCTAACTAGCGGGGGGAGCACAGATACGCAGTATTTT. Looking up the rest from reference TRBV7-9 and TRBJ2-3 gives the full variable domain: DTGVSQNPRHKITKRGQNVTFRCDPISEHNRLYWYRQTLGQGPEFLTYFQNEAQLEKSRLLSDRFSAERPKGSFSTLEIQRTEQGDSAMYLCASSLTSGGSTDTQYFGPGTRLTVL.

V gene TRBV11-2 combines with J gene TRBJ2-1; the D gene is possibly TRBD2 (5 bases). Germline V gene data show CDR1 as SGHAT and CDR2 as FQNNGV. V was trimmed by 2 bases and J by 9 bases, leaving 17 bases between them. This CDR3 contains 15 residues. The CDR3 region is CASSLPDPGKIEQFF. The DNA of the CDR3 is TGTGCCAGCAGCTTACCCGATCCGGGAAAAATTGAGCAGTTCTTC.

This clonotype was seen a few times. The chain couples TRBV20-1 to TRBJ1-2; 10 positions match TRBD1. V trimming: 6 bases; J trimming: 5 bases; junction bases outside the gene matches: 6. The CDR3 contains 13 residues. CDR1 DFQATT and CDR2 SNEGSKA come from the germline V gene (reference sequence). The CDR3 DNA follows: TGCAGTGCCCCTCCGGGACAGGGGTATGGCTACACCTTC. Amino acids: CSAPPGQGYGYTF.

This clonotype has ten or more counts. The rearrangement joins TRBV12-3 or TRBV12-4 to TRBJ1-3; D not certain. The CDR3 consists of 12 residues. Between the trimmed V and J ends, which lost 6 bases and 3 bases, there was a span of 6 bases. Here the CDR3 reads CASSTSGNTIYF. The CDR3 nucleotides are TGTGCCAGCAGCACCAGTGGAAACACCATATATTTT.

This clonotype is a singleton in its sample. The CDR3 DNA follows: TGTGCCAGCAGCCCCTTTGCGGGGAACTCCTACAATGAGCAGTTCTTC. Amino acid sequence: CASSPFAGNSYNEQFF. The chain combines TRBV7-9 with TRBJ2-1; D may be TRBD2 (6 bases). Germline CDR1 reads SEHNR; CDR2 reads FQNEAQ (reference sequence). Trimming left V 5 bases short and J 0 bases short, with 14 bases between. This CDR3 spans 16 amino acids.

This clonotype has at least ten counts. V is TRBV10-3 and J is TRBJ2-7, with a weak D call TRBD1 (6 bases). V lost 4 bases and J 2 bases, leaving 15 bases between the germline ends. From germline, CDR1 is ENHRY and CDR2 SYGVKD. The CDR3 has 15 residues. The CDR3 coding sequence is TGTGCCATCAGTGCTCCGGACAGAGGCACCTACGAGCAGTACTTC. Translated, it gives CAISAPDRGTYEQYF.

This clonotype was counted a few times. The CDR3 DNA reads TGTGCCAGCAGCCAGGGTCTCCTCCCCGACGAGCAGTACTTC. It codes for CASSQGLLPDEQYF. J is TRBJ2-7 and V is TRBV7-2, with TRBD1 as a possible D gene (5 bases). Germline V CDR1 and CDR2: SGHTA, FQGNSA. Trimming took off 5 bases at V and 5 bases at J, with 16 bases between the two ends. The CDR3 sequence is 14 residues long.

This rearrangement joins TRBV4-1 to TRBJ2-7; D not certain. Trimming took off 0 bases at V and 3 bases at J, with 15 bases between the two ends. This CDR3 has 16 residues. Looked up from germline, CDR1 is MGHRA and CDR2 is YSYEKL. For the CDR3, the DNA is TGCGCCAGCAGCCAAGAATTGGGCAGGTCTAGCTACGAGCAGTACTTC. Residues: CASSQELGRSSYEQYF.

The rearrangement uses TRBV6-1 and TRBJ1-5, with a weak D call TRBD1 (5 bases). The CDR3 runs 13 residues. Trimming shortened V by 7 bases and J by 4 bases, and 11 bases separated the two germline ends. The V gene's germline CDR1 is MNHNS and CDR2 SASEGT. The CDR3 region is CASTLQGNQPQHF. Here the CDR3 DNA reads TGTGCCAGCACTCTGCAGGGTAATCAGCCCCAGCATTTT.

This clonotype was detected only a few times. V usage is TRBV7-9 and J usage is TRBJ1-6; D remains ambiguous. With 5 bases removed from V and 2 bases from J, the gap between germline ends came to 13 bases. This CDR3 has 16 amino acids. The germline V gene encodes CDR1 SEHNR and CDR2 FQNEAQ (reference sequence). CDR3 coding DNA: TGTGCCAGCAGCCCTTTGGACGGACCCTATAATTCACCCCTCCACTTT. This codes for CASSPLDGPYNSPLHF.

This clonotype was picked up a small number of times. The chain combines TRBV5-4 with TRBJ2-4; no reliable D call. Looked up from germline, CDR1 is SGHNT and CDR2 is YYREEE (reference sequence). The CDR3 contains 16 residues. V lost 0 bases, J lost 9 bases, and 19 bases lay in between. CDR3: CASSLDYSRVTGIQYF. As DNA, the CDR3 is TGTGCCAGCAGCTTGGATTACTCTCGGGTTACGGGCATTCAGTACTTC.

This clonotype has ten or more counts. The J gene is TRBJ2-7, the V gene TRBV5-1; D ambiguous. CDR1 is SGHRS and CDR2 is YFSETQ in the germline V gene. CDR3 length: 12 residues. V was clipped by 4 bases and J by 6 bases, with 11 bases between them. The CDR3 bases are TGCGCCAGCAGCCCCCCAAATCTCGAGCAGTACTTC. Its protein is CASSPPNLEQYF.

The chain employs TRBV7-6 and TRBJ2-7; maybe TRBD2 (6 bases). Trimming removed 1 base at V and 3 bases at J, with 10 bases between. Germline V lookup: CDR1 SGHVS, CDR2 FNYEAQ. The CDR3 is made up of 14 amino acids. The DNA of the CDR3 is TGTGCCAGCAGCTTAGGGGGACTTGGCTACGAGCAGTACTTC. Protein: CASSLGGLGYEQYF.

This sequence joins TRBV5-1 and TRBJ2-3; D remains unclear. CDR1 is SGHRS and CDR2 is YFSETQ in the germline V gene. Trimming left V 0 bases short and J 5 bases short, with 19 bases between. The CDR3 consists of 17 residues. The CDR3 DNA is TGCGCCAGCAGCTTGGATTACCCCCCTAAAAGGGTAGATACGCAGTATTTT. It translates to CASSLDYPPKRVDTQYF.

By its share, this clonotype is medium-sized. The chain carries TRBV7-9 and TRBJ1-6, with TRBD1 matching over 7 bases. CDR1 is SEHNR, CDR2 FQNEAQ, per germline (reference sequence). The J segment lost 0 bases and the V segment lost 1 base, leaving 3 bases of the junction unmatched. The CDR3 is 17 residues long. CDR3 coding DNA: TGTGCCAGCAGCTTAGTGACAGGGAGCTCCTATAATTCACCCCTCCACTTT. It is translated as CASSLVTGSSYNSPLHF.

In this sample, this clonotype turned up many times. The chain recombines TRBV11-2 with TRBJ2-7; D unresolved. CDR1 is SGHAT, CDR2 FQNNGV, per germline. Trimming took off 5 bases at V and 0 bases at J, with 11 bases between the two ends. There are 14 residues in the CDR3. CDR3: CASSLTLGSYEQYF. For the CDR3, the DNA is TGTGCCAGCAGCCTTACATTGGGCTCCTACGAGCAGTACTTC.